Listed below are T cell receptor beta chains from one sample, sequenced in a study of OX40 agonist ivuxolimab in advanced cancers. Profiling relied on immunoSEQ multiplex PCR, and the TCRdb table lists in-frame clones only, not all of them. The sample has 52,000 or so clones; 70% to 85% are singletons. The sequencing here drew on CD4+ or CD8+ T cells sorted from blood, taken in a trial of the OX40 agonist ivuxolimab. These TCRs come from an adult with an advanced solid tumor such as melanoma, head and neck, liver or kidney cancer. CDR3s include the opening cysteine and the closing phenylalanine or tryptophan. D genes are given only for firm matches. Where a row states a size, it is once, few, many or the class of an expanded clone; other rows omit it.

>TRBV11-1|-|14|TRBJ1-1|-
CASSTGRVNTEAFF
TGTGCCAGCAGCACCGGACGGGTGAACACTGAAGCTTTCTTT
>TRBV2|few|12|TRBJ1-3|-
CASRGGQNTIYF
TGTGCCAGCAGGGGGGGGCAGAACACCATATATTTT
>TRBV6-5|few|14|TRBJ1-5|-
CASRAPGDYQPQHF
TGTGCCAGTCGGGCCCCGGGGGATTATCAGCCCCAGCATTTT
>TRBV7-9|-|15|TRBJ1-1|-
CASRPTWTVDTEAFF
TGTGCCAGCAGGCCGACCTGGACAGTAGACACTGAAGCTTTCTTT
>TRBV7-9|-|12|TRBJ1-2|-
CASSLTVYGYTF
TGTGCCAGCAGCTTAACGGTCTATGGCTACACCTTC
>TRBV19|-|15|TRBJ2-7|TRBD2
CASSILGLAGYEQYF
TGTGCCAGTAGTATCCTCGGGCTAGCGGGTTACGAGCAGTACTTC
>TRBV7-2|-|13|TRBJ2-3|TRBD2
CASSLEREGKQYF
TGTGCCAGCAGCTTAGAGAGGGAGGGAAAGCAGTATTTT
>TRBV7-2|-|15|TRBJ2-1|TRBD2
CASSGGLAGGPVQFF
TGTGCCAGCAGCGGGGGACTAGCGGGAGGGCCCGTCCAGTTCTTC
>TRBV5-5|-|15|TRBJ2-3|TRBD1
CASSYRDSHTYTQYF
TGTGCCAGCAGCTACCGGGACAGCCACACATATACGCAGTATTTT
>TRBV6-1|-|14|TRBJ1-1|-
CASTMGHLNTEAFF
TGTGCCAGCACGATGGGACACCTGAACACTGAAGCTTTCTTT
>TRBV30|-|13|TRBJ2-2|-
CAWSEQHTGELFF
TGTGCCTGGAGTGAACAGCACACCGGGGAGCTGTTTTTT
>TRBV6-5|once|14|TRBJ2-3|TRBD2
CASSLAGGGDTQYF
TGTGCCAGCAGCCTAGCGGGAGGGGGAGATACGCAGTATTTT
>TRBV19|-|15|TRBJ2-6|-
CASSGTRDGANVLTF
TGTGCCAGTAGTGGCACGCGAGACGGGGCCAACGTCCTGACTTTC
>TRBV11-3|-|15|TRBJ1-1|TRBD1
CASSRQGSLGTEAFF
TGTGCCAGCAGCCGACAGGGTAGTTTGGGGACTGAAGCTTTCTTT
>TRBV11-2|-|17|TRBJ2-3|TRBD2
CASSLVDLAGGTDTQYF
TGTGCCAGCAGCTTAGTTGACCTAGCGGGGGGCACAGATACGCAGTATTTT
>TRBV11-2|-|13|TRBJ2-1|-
CASSLGLLYEQFF
TGTGCCAGCAGCTTAGGGCTCCTATATGAGCAGTTCTTC
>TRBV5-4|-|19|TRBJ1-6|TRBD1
CASSPRPPGTGGGNSPLHF
TGCGCCAGCAGCCCCAGACCCCCCGGGACAGGGGGTGGTAATTCACCCCTCCACTTT
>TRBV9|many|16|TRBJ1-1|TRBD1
CASSAYPGTANTEAFF
TGTGCCAGCAGCGCATATCCTGGGACAGCGAACACTGAAGCTTTCTTT
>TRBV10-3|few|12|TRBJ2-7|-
CAISQGIYEQYF
TGTGCCATCAGCCAGGGGATCTACGAGCAGTACTTC
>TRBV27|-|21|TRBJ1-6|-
CASSLSRTGSVLVNRNSPLHF
TGTGCCAGCAGTTTATCCCGAACAGGGTCGGTCCTGGTTAATCGTAATTCACCCCTCCACTTT
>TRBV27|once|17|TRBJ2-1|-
CASSLLGGPSSYNEQFF
TGTGCCAGCAGTTTATTAGGGGGTCCCAGCTCCTACAATGAGCAGTTCTTC
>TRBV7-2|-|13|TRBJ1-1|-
CASSHDLNTEAFF
TGTGCCAGCAGCCATGACCTGAACACTGAAGCTTTCTTT
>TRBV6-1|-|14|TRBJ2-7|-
CASSEDRAPVEQYF
TGTGCCAGCAGTGAAGATAGGGCGCCCGTGGAGCAGTACTTC
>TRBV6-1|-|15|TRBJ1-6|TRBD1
CASNPGGSPSSPLHF
TGTGCCAGCAATCCAGGGGGAAGCCCTAGTTCACCCCTCCACTTT
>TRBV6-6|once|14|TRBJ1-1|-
CASTREVGSTEAFF
TGTGCCAGCACAAGGGAGGTGGGGTCCACTGAAGCTTTCTTT
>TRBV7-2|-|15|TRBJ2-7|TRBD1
CASSRPGTGRYEQYF
TGTGCCAGCAGCCGTCCCGGGACAGGGAGATACGAGCAGTACTTC
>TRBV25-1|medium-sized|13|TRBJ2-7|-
CASSPGDSYEQYF
TGTGCCAGCAGTCCAGGGGATTCCTACGAGCAGTACTTC
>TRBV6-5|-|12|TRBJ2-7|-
CASTGQGSEQYF
TGTGCCAGCACTGGCCAGGGAAGCGAGCAGTACTTC
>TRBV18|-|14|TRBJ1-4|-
CASSPRDNGEKLFF
TGTGCCAGCTCACCCAGGGACAACGGGGAAAAACTGTTTTTT
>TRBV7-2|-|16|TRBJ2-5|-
CASSLAPGAGQETQYF
TGTGCCAGCAGCTTAGCCCCGGGGGCTGGGCAAGAGACCCAGTACTTC
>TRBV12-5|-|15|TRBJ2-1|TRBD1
CASGSSGTGDNEQFF
TGTGCTAGTGGTTCCTCCGGGACAGGCGACAATGAGCAGTTCTTC